This TCR beta chain is drawn from a study of CD8 T cells in Susac syndrome. Study at large: Within the sequenced Susac syndrome patient group, more than 5 exhibited active disease and about eight were in remission.

This CDR3 comprises 13 residues. Germline-derived CDR1 and CDR2 are MNHEY and SVGAGI. Germline trimming cut 8 bases from V and 8 bases from J; bases unmatched to any gene: 11. Random hexamers were used to reverse transcribe the RNA input (about 0.45 to 1 ug). TCRdb used MiXCR to reprocess the immunoSEQ multiplex PCR reads, holding one entry per CDR3 protein. The table includes 110,000 to 150,000 distinct CDR3 sequences, roughly 95% detected once. The receptor's source is a human donor with Susac syndrome. V usage is TRBV6-5 and J usage is TRBJ1-1; 7 bases are shared with TRBD1. Sequences were obtained from CD4+ T cells from PBMCs. CDR3 DNA sequence: TGTGCCAGCGAACAGGGGCGTTCTCGGGAAGCTTTCTTT. The encoded protein is CASEQGRSREAFF.